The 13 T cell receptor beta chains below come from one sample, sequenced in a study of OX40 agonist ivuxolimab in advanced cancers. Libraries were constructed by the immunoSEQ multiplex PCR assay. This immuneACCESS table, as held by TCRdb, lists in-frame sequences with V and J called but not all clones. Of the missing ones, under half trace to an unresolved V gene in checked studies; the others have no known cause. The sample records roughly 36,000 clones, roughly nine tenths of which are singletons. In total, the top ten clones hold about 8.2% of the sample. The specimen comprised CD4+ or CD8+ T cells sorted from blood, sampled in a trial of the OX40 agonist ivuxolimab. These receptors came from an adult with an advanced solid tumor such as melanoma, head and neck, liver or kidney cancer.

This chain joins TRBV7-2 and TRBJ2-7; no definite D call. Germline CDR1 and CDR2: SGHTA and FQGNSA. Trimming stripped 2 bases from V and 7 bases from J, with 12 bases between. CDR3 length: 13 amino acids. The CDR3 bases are TGTGCCAGCAGCTTATTTCGGAGAGGAGAGCAGTACTTC. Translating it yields CASSLFRRGEQYF.

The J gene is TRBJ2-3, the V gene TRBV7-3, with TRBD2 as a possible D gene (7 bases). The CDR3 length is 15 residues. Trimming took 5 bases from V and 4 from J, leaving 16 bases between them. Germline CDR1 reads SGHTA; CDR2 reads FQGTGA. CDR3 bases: TGTGCCAGCAGCCCGAAGGGGGGGCGATCAGATACGCAGTATTTT. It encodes CASSPKGGRSDTQYF.

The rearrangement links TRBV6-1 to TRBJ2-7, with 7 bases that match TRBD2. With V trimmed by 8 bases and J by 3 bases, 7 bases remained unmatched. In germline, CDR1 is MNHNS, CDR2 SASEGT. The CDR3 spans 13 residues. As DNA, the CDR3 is TGTGCCAGCGGGGCTAGCGGCTACTACGAGCAGTACTTC. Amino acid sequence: CASGASGYYEQYF.

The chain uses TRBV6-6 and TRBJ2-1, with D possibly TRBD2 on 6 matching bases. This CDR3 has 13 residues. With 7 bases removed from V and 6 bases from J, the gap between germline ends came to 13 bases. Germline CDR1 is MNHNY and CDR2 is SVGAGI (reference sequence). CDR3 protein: CASKGGAGNEQFF. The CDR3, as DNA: TGTGCCAGCAAAGGCGGGGCAGGCAATGAGCAGTTCTTC.

The CDR3 DNA follows: TGTGCCAGTAGTATATGGTCCCCCGCGAACACCGGGGAGCTGTTTTTT. Translated, it gives CASSIWSPANTGELFF. V is TRBV19 and J is TRBJ2-2, with D hard to call. The CDR3 has 16 amino acids. Trimming removed 2 bases at V and 0 bases at J, with 10 bases between. CDR1 is LNHDA, CDR2 SQIVND, per germline (reference sequence).

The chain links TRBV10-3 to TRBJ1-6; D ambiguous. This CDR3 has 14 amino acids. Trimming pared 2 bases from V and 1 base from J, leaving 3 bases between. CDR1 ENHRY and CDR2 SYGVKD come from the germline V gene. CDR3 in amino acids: CAISEGSYNSPLHF. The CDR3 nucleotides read TGTGCCATCAGTGAGGGGTCCTATAATTCACCCCTCCACTTT.

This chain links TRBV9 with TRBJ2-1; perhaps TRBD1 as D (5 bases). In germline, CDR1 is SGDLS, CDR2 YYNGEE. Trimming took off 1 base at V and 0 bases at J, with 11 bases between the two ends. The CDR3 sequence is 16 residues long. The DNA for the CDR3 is TGTGCCAGCAGCGTACAGGGCGGCTTCTCCTACAATGAGCAGTTCTTC. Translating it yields CASSVQGGFSYNEQFF.

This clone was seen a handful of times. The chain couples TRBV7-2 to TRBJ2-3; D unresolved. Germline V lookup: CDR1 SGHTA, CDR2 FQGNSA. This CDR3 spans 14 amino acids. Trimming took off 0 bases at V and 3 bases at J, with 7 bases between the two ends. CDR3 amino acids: CASSLAGRTDTQYF. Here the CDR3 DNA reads TGTGCCAGCAGCTTAGCTGGGCGGACAGATACGCAGTATTTT.

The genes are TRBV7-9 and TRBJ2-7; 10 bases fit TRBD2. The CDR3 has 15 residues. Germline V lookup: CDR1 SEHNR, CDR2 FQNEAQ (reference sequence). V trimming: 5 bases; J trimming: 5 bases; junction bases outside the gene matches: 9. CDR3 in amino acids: CASSPKGLALNEQYF. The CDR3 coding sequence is TGTGCCAGCAGCCCCAAGGGACTAGCGCTTAACGAGCAGTACTTC.

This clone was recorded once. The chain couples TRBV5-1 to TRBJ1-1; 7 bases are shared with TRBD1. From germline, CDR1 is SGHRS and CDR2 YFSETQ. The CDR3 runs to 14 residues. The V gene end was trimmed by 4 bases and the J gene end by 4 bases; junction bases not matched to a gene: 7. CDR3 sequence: CASSRTGPGTEAFF. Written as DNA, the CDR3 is TGCGCCAGCAGCCGGACAGGCCCGGGCACTGAAGCTTTCTTT.

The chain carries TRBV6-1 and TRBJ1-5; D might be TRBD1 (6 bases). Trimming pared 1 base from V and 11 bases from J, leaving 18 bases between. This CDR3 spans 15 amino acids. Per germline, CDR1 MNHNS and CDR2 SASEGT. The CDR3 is CASSEVGQSHLAQHF. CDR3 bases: TGTGCCAGCAGTGAAGTCGGACAGTCTCATTTGGCCCAGCATTTT.

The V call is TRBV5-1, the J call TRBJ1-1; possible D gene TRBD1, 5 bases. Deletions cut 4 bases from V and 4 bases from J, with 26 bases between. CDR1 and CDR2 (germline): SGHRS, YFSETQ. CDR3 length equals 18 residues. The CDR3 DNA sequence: TGCGCCAGCAGCCCCTTATTAGACCGGACGGGGGGGACCACTGAAGCTTTCTTT. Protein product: CASSPLLDRTGGTTEAFF.

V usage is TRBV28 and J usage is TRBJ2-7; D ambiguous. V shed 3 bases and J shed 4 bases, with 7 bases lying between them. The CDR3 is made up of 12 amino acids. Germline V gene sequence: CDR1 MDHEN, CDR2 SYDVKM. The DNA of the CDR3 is TGTGCCAGCAGTTTGTTTCGATACGAGCAGTACTTC. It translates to CASSLFRYEQYF.